A single sample is the source of the 18 T cell receptor beta chains below, sequenced in a study of molecular identifiers for immune sequencing clone quantification. TCRdb analysed the PCR reads with MiXCR anew, one entry per CDR3 protein. Of around 82,000 distinct CDR3 sequences listed, around 20% are singletons. Sequencing used naive CD8+ T cells from blood, with Jurkat cell RNA spiked in. The subset here: FACS-sorted CD8+CD4-CCR7+CD45RA+ naive T cells. The receptors here all came from a human donor in good health. Some libraries in this study had Jurkat cell RNA spiked in.

Remarks on this clonotype: A read error is possible here, since a much larger clone lies one base away. J is TRBJ2-2 and V is TRBV19; unclear D gene. The germline V gene has CDR1 LNHDA and CDR2 SQIVND (reference sequence). V shed 8 bases and J shed 4 bases, with 8 bases lying between them. This CDR3 comprises 12 residues. The CDR3 here is CASLATTGELFF. CDR3 nucleotide sequence: TGTGCCAGTTTGGCGACCACCGGGGAGCTGTTTTTT.

A remark on this clonotype: Just one base apart from a much larger clone, this may be a read error. This chain uses TRBV27 with TRBJ2-7, with 7 bases identical to TRBD2. The CDR3 has 14 residues. Germline CDR1 MNHEY, CDR2 SMNVEV (reference sequence). CDR3 sequence: CATALGRGDYEQHF. The CDR3 nucleotides read TGTGCCACCGCCTTGGGGAGAGGGGACTACGAGCAGCACTTC.

This clonotype occurred once. The conserved phenylalanine or tryptophan normally closing the CDR3 is absent here, so this likely arose from a read error. The chain carries TRBV14 and TRBJ1-6; a weak D match, TRBD1 (6 bases). Between the trimmed V and J ends, which lost 4 bases and 13 bases, there was a span of 20 bases. The CDR3 is made up of 15 amino acids. CDR1 and CDR2 (germline): SGHDN, FVKESK. The CDR3 here is CASSPPGTSLAPLHL. CDR3 coding DNA: TGTGCCAGCAGCCCCCCCGGGACATCGTTAGCGCCCCTCCACCTT.

Concerning this clonotype itself: This could be a read error, since a much larger clone is one nucleotide away. V gene TRBV11-3 combines with J gene TRBJ2-2; no reliable D call. This CDR3 has 11 residues. Per germline, CDR1 SGHNT and CDR2 YENEEA. The CDR3 region has the DNA TGTGTCAGCAGCTTAGACGGGGAGCTGTTTTTT. It encodes CVSSLDGELFF.

This clonotype occurred many times. The chain couples TRBV6-5 to TRBJ2-3, with TRBD1 matching 9 bases. The CDR3 extends over 17 amino acids. The V gene's germline CDR1 is MNHEY and CDR2 SVGAGI. The V segment lost 2 bases and the J segment 6 bases; nucleotides outside the gene matches: 12. CDR3: CASSYRPGTGFEDTQYF. In nucleotides, the CDR3 is TGTGCCAGCAGTTACCGTCCCGGGACAGGGTTCGAGGATACGCAGTATTTT.

This clonotype has only a few counts. The chain combines TRBV27 with TRBJ2-5; 7 nucleotides agree with TRBD1. Losses at the gene ends were 5 bases for V and 5 bases for J; bases not matched to a gene: 5. The germline V gene encodes CDR1 MNHEY and CDR2 SMNVEV (reference sequence). The CDR3 loop spans 13 amino acids. In DNA, the CDR3 is TGTGCCAGCAGTCTGACAGGGTGGGAGACCCAGTACTTC. It specifies CASSLTGWETQYF.

This clonotype has a count of ten or more. The chain links TRBV27 to TRBJ1-5; D gene ambiguous. The CDR3 has 13 amino acids. Trimming took 6 bases from V and 0 from J, leaving 6 bases between them. CDR1 and CDR2 from the germline V gene are MNHEY and SMNVEV (reference sequence). This CDR3 is CASSQFSNQPQHF. CDR3 in DNA: TGTGCCAGCAGCCAGTTTAGCAATCAGCCCCAGCATTTT.

This clonotype has at least ten counts. The gene calls are TRBV14 and TRBJ2-5; D remains ambiguous. Germline CDR1 and CDR2: SGHDN and FVKESK. Deletions cut 1 base from V and 1 base from J, with 13 bases between. The CDR3 is 16 amino acids. CDR3 protein: CASSQGARTTQETQYF. The CDR3 DNA is TGTGCCAGCAGCCAAGGGGCCAGGACCACCCAAGAGACCCAGTACTTC.

The chain uses TRBV7-9 and TRBJ2-1; the match to TRBD2 covers 7 bases. J lost 7 bases, V lost 2 bases, and 5 bases had no gene match. This CDR3 region has 14 residues. Germline assignment: CDR1 SEHNR and CDR2 FQNEAQ (reference sequence). The CDR3: CASSLTAGVNEQFF. In DNA, the CDR3 is TGTGCCAGCAGCTTAACGGCGGGAGTGAATGAGCAGTTCTTC.

About this clonotype: This may be a read error, as it is one base from a much larger clone. This chain joins TRBV5-6 and TRBJ2-3; D is unclear. Germline lookup yields CDR1 SGHDT and CDR2 YYEEEE. The CDR3 runs 12 residues. Trimming took 4 bases from V and 5 from J, leaving 8 bases between them. The CDR3 region is CASSEFIDTQYF. The DNA for the CDR3 is TGTGCCAGCAGCGAGTTCATAGATACGCAGTATTTT.

This clonotype was detected many times. This chain joins TRBV5-6 and TRBJ2-3, with D hard to call. Trimming shortened V by 4 bases and J by 7 bases, and 7 bases separated the two germline ends. There are 11 residues in the CDR3. The germline V gene encodes CDR1 SGHDT and CDR2 YYEEEE. The CDR3 bases are TGTGCCAGCAGCAGTTGGTATACGCAGTATTTT. The encoded protein is CASSSWYTQYF.

The rearrangement links TRBV20-1 to TRBJ2-3, with 11 bases lining up with TRBD2. Germline assignment: CDR1 DFQATT and CDR2 SNEGSKA (reference sequence). This CDR3 region has 18 residues. With V trimmed by 0 bases and J by 5 bases, 13 bases remained unmatched. CDR3 in amino acids: CSARDLMALAGELDTQYF. Here the CDR3 DNA reads TGCAGTGCTAGAGATCTGATGGCACTAGCGGGAGAGTTAGATACGCAGTATTTT.

This clonotype was picked up many times. The chain employs TRBV30 and TRBJ2-3; D not certain. Per the germline V gene, CDR1 is GTSNPN and CDR2 is SVGIG (reference sequence). The V end lost 2 bases, the J end lost 1 base, and 13 bases lay between the germline ends. The CDR3 covers 15 residues. Here the CDR3 reads CAWSISTPGTDTQYF. The DNA of the CDR3 is TGTGCCTGGAGTATCTCCACGCCTGGCACAGATACGCAGTATTTT.

This clonotype was observed many times. V is TRBV19 and J is TRBJ2-2; D perhaps matches TRBD1 (6 bases). Trimming cost V 3 bases and J 4 bases, with 15 bases left between them. This CDR3 spans 16 amino acids. Germline assignment: CDR1 LNHDA and CDR2 SQIVND (reference sequence). The DNA for the CDR3 is TGTGCCAGTAGTATCCGGCAGGGGTCGAGCACCGGGGAGCTGTTTTTT. This codes for CASSIRQGSSTGELFF.

Concerning this clonotype: Since a much larger clone is just one base distant, this may be a read error. V gene TRBV13 combines with J gene TRBJ2-4; D may be TRBD1 or TRBD2 (5 bases each). Germline values: CDR1 PRHDT, CDR2 FYEKMQ (reference sequence). The CDR3 contains 15 residues. CDR3 sequence reads: CASSLGPREQNTQYF. The CDR3 DNA reads TGTGCCAGCAGCTTAGGCCCCAGGGAGCAAAACACTCAGTACTTC.

A word on this clonotype: The junction departs from the called germline gene at one end, perhaps through a read error. This sequence joins TRBV15 and TRBJ2-3; D is unresolved. The J call is doubtful: the DNA matches TRBJ1-5 better. The CDR3 runs 17 residues. Germline CDR1 reads LNHNV; CDR2 reads YYDKDF (reference sequence). CDR3 sequence reads: CATGRDKREARTDTQHF. The CDR3 bases are TGTGCCACCGGCAGAGATAAGCGGGAGGCTCGCACAGATACGCAGCATTTT.

The sample holds many counts of this clonotype. This chain uses TRBV9 with TRBJ1-1, with D perhaps TRBD1 (5 bases). V lost 0 bases to trimming and J lost 4 bases, with 10 bases between them. Germline V gives CDR1 SGDLS, CDR2 YYNGEE. The CDR3 is made up of 14 amino acids. In nucleotides, the CDR3 is TGTGCCAGCAGCGTAGCTGGGAGGGGCACTGAAGCTTTCTTT. Translated: CASSVAGRGTEAFF.

In its sample, this clonotype was seen many times. This sequence joins TRBV12-3 or TRBV12-4 and TRBJ1-1; D is ambiguous. V lost 3 bases and J 1 base, leaving 12 bases between the germline ends. This CDR3 spans 15 amino acids. The CDR3: CASSFGLIKNTEAFF. As DNA, the CDR3 is TGTGCCAGCAGTTTCGGGCTCATTAAGAACACTGAAGCTTTCTTT.